One and the same sample provided the 5 T cell receptor beta chains below, sequenced in a study of blood T cell repertoires in COVID-19. TCRdb's table, derived via immunoSEQ multiplex PCR, lists solely in-frame clones and lacks some. The data contain fewer than 130,000 clones, 70% to 80% of them singletons. Sequenced input: peripheral blood. These receptors all stem from a woman aged 60-70 years with acute or convalescent COVID-19.

This chain links TRBV5-4 with TRBJ1-4; 8 bases are shared with TRBD1. With V trimmed by 0 bases and J by 3 bases, 7 bases remained unmatched. Germline CDR1 SGHNT, CDR2 YYREEE (reference sequence). The length of the CDR3 is 17 residues. This chain's CDR3 is CASSLGSGGLANEKLFF. CDR3 DNA: TGTGCCAGCAGCTTGGGTTCAGGGGGCTTGGCTAATGAAAAACTGTTTTTT.

This chain joins TRBV4-2 and TRBJ1-2; the D gene is possibly TRBD1 (5 bases). Trimming took off 0 bases at V and 2 bases at J, with 10 bases between the two ends. CDR3 length equals 15 residues. Germline V gives CDR1 LGHNA, CDR2 YNFKEQ. CDR3 region: CASSQEAGQNYGYTF. The CDR3 DNA reads as TGTGCCAGCAGCCAAGAGGCAGGGCAGAACTATGGCTACACCTTC.

To note about this clone: Within the sample, other DNA sequences also encode this same CDR3. V gene TRBV12-3 or TRBV12-4 combines with J gene TRBJ2-5; TRBD1 matches at 7 bases. The CDR3 has 12 amino acids. V gave up 9 bases and J gave up 5 bases; unmatched junction bases: 6. CDR3 amino acids: CASSTGPETQYF. The CDR3 bases are TGTGCCAGTTCGACAGGGCCCGAGACCCAGTACTTC.

The chain joins TRBV20-1 to TRBJ1-1; weak D call: TRBD1 (6 bases). The CDR3 has 11 residues. The germline CDR1 and CDR2 sequences are DFQATT and SNEGSKA (reference sequence). Trimming took 6 bases from V and 4 from J, leaving 9 bases between them. The CDR3: CSAKGGTEAFF. The CDR3 DNA sequence: TGCAGTGCCAAAGGGGGCACTGAAGCTTTCTTT.

This rearrangement joins TRBV20-1 to TRBJ2-7, with 10 bases aligning to TRBD1. CDR1 is DFQATT and CDR2 is SNEGSKA in the germline V gene (reference sequence). The CDR3 loop spans 16 amino acids. After removal of 3 bases from V and 7 bases from J, the junction contained 15 bases not matched to a gene. The CDR3 sequence: CSASYPGQGNRGEQYF. CDR3 DNA: TGCAGTGCTAGTTATCCGGGACAGGGGAATAGGGGAGAGCAGTACTTC.